Below, 20 T cell receptor beta chains from the same sample are listed, as sequenced in a study of blood T cell repertoires in COVID-19. The data were produced by immunoSEQ multiplex PCR, yet TCRdb's version contains in-frame clones alone and is incomplete. The sample has 250,000 to 350,000 clones; about 88% are singletons. Sequencing was carried out using peripheral blood. The receptor source for this set is a human donor with COVID-19, enrolled during active disease. The donor label of this sample is uncertain.

The rearrangement links TRBV5-6 to TRBJ1-2; weak D call: TRBD1 (5 bases). The germline CDR1 and CDR2 sequences are SGHDT and YYEEEE. V shed 4 bases and J shed 10 bases, with 14 bases lying between them. CDR3 length: 12 residues. The CDR3 nucleotides read TGTGCCAGCAGCCCCGGCGGGGGTTTCTACACCTTC. Residues: CASSPGGGFYTF.

V and J are TRBV3-1 (or the pseudogene TRBV3-2) and TRBJ1-4, with D possibly TRBD1 on 5 matching bases. The CDR3 runs 14 residues. Looked up from germline, CDR1 is LGHDT and CDR2 is YNNKEL (reference sequence). Trimming cost V 2 bases and J 8 bases, with 12 bases left between them. CDR3 amino acids: CASSQKSDREKLFF. CDR3 nucleotides: TGTGCCAGCAGCCAAAAGAGCGACAGAGAAAAACTGTTTTTT.

The V call is TRBV3-1 (or the pseudogene TRBV3-2), the J call TRBJ1-3; tentative D call: TRBD1 (5 bases). The CDR3 is 17 residues long. V dropped 3 bases and J dropped 3 bases, with 18 bases sitting between them. Looked up from germline, CDR1 is LGHDT and CDR2 is YNNKEL (reference sequence). CDR3 nucleotide sequence: TGTGCCAGCAGCCATCGTGGGGCAGGGAAGATTGGAAACACCATATATTTT. It is translated as CASSHRGAGKIGNTIYF.

The rearrangement links TRBV20-1 to TRBJ2-3; no clear D gene. Trimming removed 3 bases from V and 0 bases from J, with 13 bases in between. The CDR3 loop spans 15 amino acids. Germline CDR1 and CDR2: DFQATT and SNEGSKA (reference sequence). The CDR3 bases are TGCAGTGCTAGTGTCCGAGATTCTAGCACAGATACGCAGTATTTT. It encodes CSASVRDSSTDTQYF.

In its sample, this clone was seen once. The chain carries TRBV29-1 and TRBJ2-1; 11 positions agree with TRBD2. The CDR3 is 15 amino acids. Looked up from germline, CDR1 is SQVTM and CDR2 is ANQGSEA. J was trimmed by 2 bases and V by 5 bases; bases with no gene match: 5. The CDR3 DNA reads as TGCAGCGTTAGACTAGCGGGGCTCCCCTACAATGAGCAGTTCTTC. It codes for CSVRLAGLPYNEQFF.

The chain combines TRBV5-6 with TRBJ2-7; D is undetermined. With 7 bases removed from V and 3 bases from J, the gap between germline ends came to 11 bases. The CDR3 runs 12 residues. Per germline, CDR1 SGHDT and CDR2 YYEEEE. The CDR3 sequence: CASAGPYYEQYF. In DNA form, the CDR3 reads TGTGCCAGCGCTGGGCCTTACTACGAGCAGTACTTC.

The V gene is TRBV28, the J gene TRBJ1-1, with D possibly being TRBD1 (6 bases). Trimming took off 4 bases at V and 3 bases at J, with 12 bases between the two ends. Germline V CDR1 and CDR2: MDHEN, SYDVKM. The CDR3 is made up of 14 amino acids. CDR3 amino acids: CASSSGEGYTEAFF. The CDR3, as DNA: TGTGCCAGCAGTTCAGGGGAGGGATACACTGAAGCTTTCTTT.

This chain joins TRBV6-6 and TRBJ2-5; 9 nucleotides align to TRBD1. The J segment lost 6 bases and the V segment lost 7 bases, leaving 12 bases of the junction unmatched. This CDR3 contains 15 residues. Germline V lookup: CDR1 MNHNY, CDR2 SVGAGI (reference sequence). CDR3 sequence: CASTSGGTGRQTQYF. DNA for the CDR3: TGTGCCAGCACCTCCGGGGGGACAGGGCGCCAGACCCAGTACTTC.

In this sample, this clone turned up once. The J gene is TRBJ1-1, the V gene TRBV5-1; D is perhaps TRBD1 (5 bases). Between the trimmed V and J ends, which lost 0 bases and 8 bases, there was a span of 8 bases. Germline V gene data show CDR1 as SGHRS and CDR2 as YFSETQ. The CDR3 is made up of 12 amino acids. DNA of the CDR3: TGCGCCAGCAGCTTGGAGGGGCTAGAAGCTTTCTTT. This gives the protein CASSLEGLEAFF.

J is TRBJ1-5 and V is TRBV7-2; TRBD1 might be the D (5 bases). Germline-derived CDR1 and CDR2 are SGHTA and FQGNSA. V was shortened by 1 base and J by 6 bases, with 13 bases between the two germline ends. This CDR3 spans 15 amino acids. CDR3 in amino acids: CASSLGGGNGQPQHF. The DNA of the CDR3 is TGTGCCAGCAGCTTAGGGGGGGGAAATGGTCAGCCCCAGCATTTT.

The chain carries TRBV24-1 and TRBJ2-2, with 8 bases matching TRBD1. The germline V gene encodes CDR1 KGHDR and CDR2 SFDVKD. Unmatched junction bases numbered 5, after V lost 3 bases and J lost 3 bases. CDR3 size: 16 residues. CDR3 bases: TGTGCCACCAGTGATACCAGGGGGCAGGACACCGGGGAGCTGTTTTTT. Translation: CATSDTRGQDTGELFF.

This chain uses TRBV27 with TRBJ2-7, with 7 bases lining up with TRBD2. V shed 1 base, J shed 5 bases, and the junction held 8 bases outside the gene matches. Germline V gene sequence: CDR1 MNHEY, CDR2 SMNVEV (reference sequence). The CDR3 runs 15 residues. The CDR3 nucleotides read TGTGCCAGCAGTTTATGGGGGAGGGCCAACGACGAGCAGTACTTC. This gives the protein CASSLWGRANDEQYF.

The chain carries TRBV24-1 and TRBJ2-2; no firm D call. From germline, CDR1 is KGHDR and CDR2 SFDVKD. V lost 4 bases and J 6 bases, leaving 8 bases between the germline ends. This CDR3 is built from 13 residues. CDR3 in DNA: TGTGCCACCAGTGACCCAGTGGCCGGGGAGCTGTTTTTT. Amino acids: CATSDPVAGELFF.

This clone was seen a single time. The chain links TRBV11-2 to TRBJ2-7; the D gene is possibly TRBD2 (5 bases). The germline V gene encodes CDR1 SGHAT and CDR2 FQNNGV. The CDR3 is made up of 15 amino acids. V gave up 1 base and J gave up 3 bases, with 13 bases separating them. This chain's CDR3 is CASSLASGKHYEQYF. In DNA form, the CDR3 reads TGTGCCAGCAGCTTAGCGAGCGGCAAACACTACGAGCAGTACTTC.

This clone has more than one count but fewer than ten. The CDR3 spells CATSDHRDSSYNEQFF. For the CDR3, the DNA is TGTGCCACCAGTGATCACCGGGACAGCTCCTACAATGAGCAGTTCTTC. This rearrangement joins TRBV24-1 to TRBJ2-1; TRBD1 agrees at 7 bases. This CDR3 comprises 16 residues. Losses at the gene ends were 3 bases for V and 0 bases for J; bases not matched to a gene: 4. Germline CDR1 reads KGHDR; CDR2 reads SFDVKD.

The V and J genes are TRBV3-1 (or the pseudogene TRBV3-2) and TRBJ1-6; tentative D call: TRBD1 (6 bases). The V end was cut by 4 bases, the J end by 10 bases, with 17 bases between. The CDR3 totals 15 residues. Germline V lookup: CDR1 LGHDT, CDR2 YNNKEL (reference sequence). CDR3 sequence reads: CASSPIRTDGSPLHF. The CDR3 coding sequence is TGTGCCAGCAGCCCTATCAGGACAGATGGATCACCCCTCCACTTT.

The DNA for the CDR3 is TGTGCCAGCAGTTCTGTAGCGGGAGTATATACCGGGGAGCTGTTTTTT. It encodes CASSSVAGVYTGELFF. The gene calls are TRBV27 and TRBJ2-2, with 9 bases lining up with TRBD2. The CDR3 is 16 amino acids. Germline trimming cut 4 bases from V and 5 bases from J; bases unmatched to any gene: 8. Per the germline V gene, CDR1 is MNHEY and CDR2 is SMNVEV (reference sequence).

The chain employs TRBV5-1 and TRBJ2-7, with 9 positions matching TRBD1. CDR3 length equals 13 residues. The ends lost 0 bases at V and 7 bases at J; junction bases unmatched: 2. The germline gives CDR1 SGHRS, CDR2 YFSETQ. CDR3 amino acids: CASSLGDREEQYF. The CDR3 region has the DNA TGCGCCAGCAGCTTGGGGGACAGGGAAGAGCAGTACTTC.

The chain employs TRBV27 and TRBJ2-5; the match to TRBD2 covers 9 bases. CDR1 is MNHEY and CDR2 is SMNVEV in the germline V gene (reference sequence). V lost 5 bases to trimming and J lost 2 bases; unmatched junction nucleotides: 3. The CDR3 runs to 14 residues. The DNA for the CDR3 is TGTGCCAGCAGTGACCTAGCGGGGCAAGAGACCCAGTACTTC. Its translation: CASSDLAGQETQYF.

V usage is TRBV14 and J usage is TRBJ1-5; no definite D call. Germline values: CDR1 SGHDN, CDR2 FVKESK. V was shortened by 2 bases and J by 0 bases, with 20 bases between the two germline ends. The CDR3 is made up of 19 amino acids. DNA for the CDR3: TGTGCCAGCAGCCAAAAACCATTAGCAGAAGCTTATAGCAATCAGCCCCAGCATTTT. The encoded protein is CASSQKPLAEAYSNQPQHF.